The text below deals with one T cell receptor (beta chain). Its antigen is unidentified. These data originate in a study of T cell responses to AZD1222 COVID-19 vaccine. Whole-study findings and limits: Nearly half of unique spike-specific TCRs reportedly avoided B.1.351 and B.1.1.7 mutated regions.

The V gene's germline CDR1 is MNHNS and CDR2 SASEGT. There are 15 residues in the CDR3. V dropped 1 base and J dropped 5; count of bases not matched to a gene: 7. Data came from immunoSEQ multiplex PCR; TCRdb stores just in-frame clones and leaves some out. The sample records over 150,000 clones, roughly 90% being singletons. Source: peripheral blood, taken on day 0 of MenACWY control vaccination. The chain employs TRBV6-1 and TRBJ2-5; 7 positions match TRBD1. This sequence originates from an adult in good health. CDR3 sequence (DNA): TGTGCCAGCAGTGAAGTGGGGACAGCGAGGGAGACCCAGTACTTC. Amino acid sequence: CASSEVGTARETQYF.